The 9 T cell receptor beta chains in this list originate from one sample, sequenced in a study of T cell responses to AZD1222 COVID-19 vaccine. Assay: immunoSEQ multiplex PCR; the TCRdb copy retains only in-frame clones and omits some. This sample yields 120,000 or so clones, of which roughly 91% are seen a single time; approximately 12% belongs to the top ten. This sample comprised peripheral blood, obtained on day 0 of MenACWY control vaccination. All receptors come from an adult in good health.

The rearrangement links TRBV30 to TRBJ1-2, with TRBD1 identical over 7 bases. Germline V lookup: CDR1 GTSNPN, CDR2 SVGIG (reference sequence). Unmatched junction bases numbered 6, after V lost 3 bases and J lost 2 bases. The CDR3 contains 14 residues. Here the CDR3 reads CAWRLTGLNYGYTF. CDR3 nucleotides: TGTGCCTGGAGGCTGACAGGGCTGAACTATGGCTACACCTTC. The variable domain in full, completed from reference TRBV30 and TRBJ1-2, reads SQTIHQWPATLVQPVGSPLSLECTVEGTSNPNLYWYRQAAGRGLQLLFYSVGIGQISSEVPQNLSASRPQDRQFILSSKKLLLSDSGFYLCAWRLTGLNYGYTFGSGTRLTVV.

The V and J genes are TRBV9 and TRBJ1-4, with a weak D call TRBD1 (6 bases). The CDR3 covers 14 residues. Trimming left V 0 bases short and J 13 bases short, with 16 bases between. CDR1 and CDR2 (germline): SGDLS, YYNGEE. The DNA of the CDR3 is TGTGCCAGCAGCGTAGCTACAGGGAACGCTCGACTGTTTTTT. Translation: CASSVATGNARLFF.

The CDR3 nucleotides read TGTGCCAGCAGCCTCAGGGTGGAGCAGTTCTTC. The encoded protein is CASSLRVEQFF. The chain couples TRBV3-1 (or the pseudogene TRBV3-2) to TRBJ2-1; weak D call: TRBD1 (5 bases). This CDR3 has 11 residues. Germline CDR1 is LGHDT and CDR2 is YNNKEL (reference sequence). V was pared by 4 bases and J by 10 bases, with 8 bases between.

This sequence joins TRBV27 and TRBJ1-4; D call uncertain. The germline gives CDR1 MNHEY, CDR2 SMNVEV (reference sequence). V shed 1 base and J shed 4 bases, with 7 bases lying between them. There are 14 residues in the CDR3. The CDR3, as DNA: TGTGCCAGCAGTTTATATAGGGATAATGAAAAACTGTTTTTT. Residues: CASSLYRDNEKLFF.

The rearrangement uses TRBV2 and TRBJ1-5; D not certain. The CDR3 sequence is 11 residues long. Looked up from germline, CDR1 is SNHLY and CDR2 is FYNNEI. V was pared by 5 bases and J by 4 bases, with 3 bases between. The CDR3 loop is CASSINQPQHF. The CDR3 DNA reads TGTGCCAGCAGTATTAATCAGCCCCAGCATTTT.

V usage is TRBV9 and J usage is TRBJ1-1; D is uncertain. Germline V CDR1 and CDR2: SGDLS, YYNGEE. This CDR3 is built from 14 residues. V was clipped by 0 bases and J by 3 bases, with 9 bases between them. CDR3 protein: CASSVVGVDTEAFF. CDR3 nucleotides: TGTGCCAGCAGCGTAGTTGGGGTGGACACTGAAGCTTTCTTT. Combining the CDR3 with reference TRBV9 and TRBJ1-1 gives the whole variable domain DSGVTQTPKHLITATGQRVTLRCSPRSGDLSVYWYQQSLDQGLQFLIQYYNGEERAKGNILERFSAQQFPDLHSELNLSSLELGDSALYFCASSVVGVDTEAFFGQGTRLTVV.

Many counts were recorded for this clone. The CDR3 sequence is CASSDNGGQCQPQHF. In DNA form, the CDR3 reads TGCGCCAGCAGTGATAATGGTGGGCAGTGTCAGCCCCAGCATTTT. This chain uses TRBV10-1 with TRBJ1-5; D unclear. Between the trimmed V and J ends, which lost 3 bases and 6 bases, there was a span of 15 bases. The germline V gene encodes CDR1 WNHNN and CDR2 SYGVQD (reference sequence). This CDR3 region has 15 residues.

The rearrangement links TRBV19 to TRBJ2-3; the D is unclear. V shed 2 bases and J shed 3 bases, with 0 bases lying between them. This CDR3 region has 11 residues. Germline CDR1 reads LNHDA; CDR2 reads SQIVND (reference sequence). CDR3 in amino acids: CASSITDTQYF. The CDR3 region has the DNA TGTGCCAGTAGTATAACAGATACGCAGTATTTT.

This chain connects TRBV7-2 to TRBJ2-1, with D possibly being TRBD1 or TRBD2 (5 bases each). Trimming pared 0 bases from V and 6 bases from J, leaving 12 bases between. The CDR3 is made up of 15 amino acids. Germline values: CDR1 SGHTA, CDR2 FQGNSA. For the CDR3, the DNA is TGTGCCAGCAGCTTAGCTGGGACCGCCTTCAATGAGCAGTTCTTC. Translation gives CASSLAGTAFNEQFF. The variable domain in full, with the rest retrieved from reference TRBV7-2 and TRBJ2-1, is GAGVSQSPSNKVTEKGKDVELRCDPISGHTALYWYRQSLGQGLEFLIYFQGNSAPDKSGLPSDRFSAERTGGSVSTLTIQRTQQEDSAVYLCASSLAGTAFNEQFFGPGTRLTVL.